The 9 T cell receptor beta chains below all came from one sample that was sequenced in a study of neurological immune-mediated disorders. TCRdb reprocessed the 5' RACE reads via MiXCR and lists one record per CDR3 protein. The data hold 25,000 to 35,000 distinct CDR3 sequences, with approximately 3.2% observed a single time. The sample taken for sequencing was PBMCs. The receptors were sampled from a woman younger than 45 with multiple sclerosis.

CDR3 region: CASSLLDRGAGDNEQFF. In DNA form, the CDR3 reads TGCGCCAGCAGCTTGTTGGATAGAGGGGCGGGGGACAATGAGCAGTTCTTC. This chain uses TRBV5-1 with TRBJ2-1; 7 bases fit TRBD2. Losses at the gene ends were 1 base for V and 5 bases for J; bases not matched to a gene: 12. The CDR3 is 17 residues long. Germline CDR1 is SGHRS and CDR2 is YFSETQ.

This clonotype occurred many times. The genes are TRBV12-3 or TRBV12-4 and TRBJ2-1; 8 bases are a match to TRBD2. This CDR3 is built from 14 residues. V lost 10 bases to trimming and J lost 10 bases; unmatched junction nucleotides: 15. This CDR3 reads CATQRDSGAGEQFF. CDR3 nucleotides: TGTGCCACCCAGAGGGATAGCGGGGCGGGGGAGCAGTTCTTC.

This clonotype was observed at least ten times. V and J are TRBV5-6 and TRBJ2-5; no clear D gene. Germline lookup yields CDR1 SGHDT and CDR2 YYEEEE. CDR3 length: 14 amino acids. The V end lost 3 bases, the J end lost 0 bases, and 9 bases lay between the germline ends. CDR3 amino acids: CASSSGPNQETQYF. CDR3 DNA sequence: TGTGCCAGCAGCTCTGGACCCAACCAAGAGACCCAGTACTTC.

This clonotype was found many times. The J gene is TRBJ1-2, the V gene TRBV2, with TRBD1 matching over 7 bases. Germline CDR1 and CDR2: SNHLY and FYNNEI. This CDR3 region has 13 residues. V lost 8 bases, J lost 4 bases, and 7 bases stayed unmatched. The CDR3 loop reads CASDNGQAYGYTF. The CDR3 bases are TGTGCCAGCGATAACGGACAGGCCTATGGCTACACCTTC.

This clonotype was seen ten or more times. The V call is TRBV7-2, the J call TRBJ1-1, with a possible D match to TRBD1 (5 bases). CDR1 is SGHTA, CDR2 FQGNSA, per germline. The length of the CDR3 is 15 residues. Between the trimmed V and J ends, which lost 1 base and 3 bases, there was a span of 12 bases. This CDR3 reads CASSLVGASDTEAFF. DNA for the CDR3: TGTGCCAGCAGCTTAGTTGGGGCATCAGACACTGAAGCTTTCTTT.

The sample holds many counts of this clonotype. The gene calls are TRBV3-1 and TRBJ2-5, with 7 positions matching TRBD2. The germline CDR1 and CDR2 sequences are LGHDT and YNNKEL (reference sequence). With 3 bases clipped from V and 5 bases from J, the junction kept 9 bases outside the gene matches. The CDR3 runs to 15 residues. The CDR3 DNA is TGTGCCAGCAGCCAGGGGGGGAGTAGCCAGGAGACCCAGTACTTC. Residues: CASSQGGSSQETQYF.

This clonotype has at least ten counts. V is TRBV18 and J is TRBJ2-7, with D perhaps given as TRBD1 or TRBD2 (5 bases each). There are 15 residues in the CDR3. With 2 bases removed from V and 6 bases from J, the gap between germline ends came to 17 bases. Germline V gene lookup returns CDR1 KGHSH and CDR2 LQKENI. The CDR3 bases are TGTGCCAGCTCACCATCTACAGGCGGGCTGGGCGAGCAGTACTTC. As protein: CASSPSTGGLGEQYF.

The sample holds many counts of this clonotype. The V gene is TRBV20-1, the J gene TRBJ2-1, with a weak D call TRBD2 (5 bases). Trimming cost V 0 bases and J 4 bases, with 13 bases left between them. This CDR3 spans 15 amino acids. Germline-derived CDR1 and CDR2 are DFQATT and SNEGSKA (reference sequence). The CDR3 sequence: CSARDPAAIYNEQFF. The CDR3 coding sequence is TGCAGTGCTAGAGATCCAGCGGCTATATACAATGAGCAGTTCTTC.

This clonotype was detected many times. The V gene is TRBV6-6, the J gene TRBJ1-3; tentatively, D is TRBD1 (5 bases). V lost 2 bases and J 4 bases, leaving 12 bases between the germline ends. The length of the CDR3 is 15 residues. Germline-derived CDR1 and CDR2 are MNHNY and SVGAGI (reference sequence). Here the CDR3 DNA reads TGTGCCAGCAGTTACGTCGGGGCAGCGGGAAACACCATATATTTT. It specifies CASSYVGAAGNTIYF.